The 28 T cell receptor beta chains reported below all come from one sample, sequenced in a study of shared clonotypes between healthy human individuals. Measured with immunoSEQ multiplex PCR; TCRdb has only the in-frame clones, and not every one. The sample includes over 2 million clones, 85% to 95% seen only once; the top ten take approximately 0.4%. Specimen: naive CD4+ T cells from PBMCs. Subset of the sample: CD45RA+ positively selected. The source is a man between 18 and 29 years old in good health. Some clones in this sample may be carry-over from other donors' samples.

The rearrangement uses TRBV7-3 and TRBJ1-2, with unresolved D. This CDR3 spans 14 amino acids. The germline gives CDR1 SGHTA, CDR2 FQGTGA. Deletions cut 2 bases from V and 6 bases from J, with 13 bases between. The CDR3 nucleotides are TGTGCCAGCAGCTTAGGCCAGAATTCTAATGGCTACACCTTC. Its protein product is CASSLGQNSNGYTF.

This chain uses TRBV6-5 with TRBJ2-2; D not certain. Germline V gene data show CDR1 as MNHEY and CDR2 as SVGAGI. The CDR3 length is 15 residues. Trimming removed 2 bases at V and 0 bases at J, with 7 bases between. For the CDR3, the DNA is TGTGCCAGCAGTTACGTAACCACGAACACCGGGGAGCTGTTTTTT. This gives the protein CASSYVTTNTGELFF.

The gene calls are TRBV10-3 and TRBJ1-1; possibly TRBD1 for D (5 bases). The germline V and J ends were trimmed by 5 bases and 1 base, with 17 bases remaining between them. Germline values: CDR1 ENHRY, CDR2 SYGVKD. CDR3 size: 16 residues. CDR3 in amino acids: CAISSPIGAQNTEAFF. The CDR3 DNA follows: TGTGCCATCAGTTCCCCCATAGGGGCGCAGAACACTGAAGCTTTCTTT.

V usage is TRBV5-1 and J usage is TRBJ2-2; D gene ambiguous. The CDR3 consists of 16 residues. Germline V gene sequence: CDR1 SGHRS, CDR2 YFSETQ. V dropped 0 bases and J dropped 0 bases, with 9 bases sitting between them. CDR3 nucleotides: TGCGCCAGCAGCTTGGGGCGGCCTCCGAACACCGGGGAGCTGTTTTTT. This codes for CASSLGRPPNTGELFF.

The CDR3 reads CASSVGPTGVSGELFF. The CDR3 DNA reads as TGTGCCAGCAGCGTAGGCCCGACAGGGGTGAGCGGGGAGCTGTTTTTT. This sequence joins TRBV9 and TRBJ2-2; 8 bases map to TRBD1. CDR3 length equals 16 residues. V trimming: 0 bases; J trimming: 7 bases; junction bases outside the gene matches: 8. Germline values: CDR1 SGDLS, CDR2 YYNGEE.

The chain carries TRBV7-9 and TRBJ1-4; perhaps TRBD1 as D (6 bases). Trimming left V 10 bases short and J 4 bases short, with 16 bases between. This CDR3 contains 14 residues. The germline V gene encodes CDR1 SEHNR and CDR2 FQNEAQ (reference sequence). The CDR3 protein is CATQGGRGNEKLFF. The DNA of the CDR3 is TGTGCCACCCAAGGCGGCAGGGGTAATGAAAAACTGTTTTTT.

The gene calls are TRBV6-1 and TRBJ2-3, with TRBD2 matching over 7 bases. The CDR3 consists of 13 residues. Trimming removed 6 bases from V and 2 bases from J; junction bases left unmatched: 2. CDR1 MNHNS and CDR2 SASEGT come from the germline V gene. This chain's CDR3 is CASRGGITDTQYF. CDR3 in DNA: TGTGCCAGCAGGGGGGGGATCACAGATACGCAGTATTTT.

J is TRBJ2-1 and V is TRBV9, with 8 bases matching TRBD1. This CDR3 contains 12 residues. Trimming cost V 6 bases and J 9 bases; bases outside gene matches: 5. The germline V gene encodes CDR1 SGDLS and CDR2 YYNGEE. The chain's CDR3 is CASNLQGGEQFF. CDR3 nucleotides: TGTGCCAGCAACCTACAGGGGGGTGAGCAGTTCTTC.

The chain employs TRBV12-5 and TRBJ2-3, with unresolved D. The germline V gene encodes CDR1 LGHNT and CDR2 FRNRAP. The CDR3 extends over 15 amino acids. V was cut by 6 bases and J by 0 bases, with 13 bases left in between. CDR3 DNA: TGTGCTAGTGGCCGTTCAGTTACTAGCACAGATACGCAGTATTTT. It codes for CASGRSVTSTDTQYF.

CDR3 sequence: CASRGPGASGANVLTF. DNA for the CDR3: TGTGCCAGCAGAGGTCCGGGAGCTTCTGGGGCCAACGTCCTGACTTTC. V usage is TRBV28 and J usage is TRBJ2-6; D may be TRBD2 (6 bases). The ends were cut back, 6 bases at V and 1 base at J, with 13 bases in the middle. Germline V gene sequence: CDR1 MDHEN, CDR2 SYDVKM. This CDR3 comprises 16 residues.

This clone was seen just once. This chain joins TRBV10-2 and TRBJ1-2; D unresolved. This CDR3 comprises 12 residues. CDR1 and CDR2 (germline): WSHSY, SAAADI. The CDR3, as DNA: TGCGCTCCGGCCCCCCGGAGGTATGGCTACACCTTC. Its protein product is CAPAPRRYGYTF.

The chain carries TRBV27 and TRBJ1-2, with D maybe TRBD1 (5 bases). V was clipped by 0 bases and J by 2 bases, with 16 bases between them. The germline CDR1 and CDR2 sequences are MNHEY and SMNVEV (reference sequence). This CDR3 is 17 amino acids long. The CDR3 loop is CASSLSIRGDPNYGYTF. The CDR3 nucleotides are TGTGCCAGCAGTTTATCAATTCGGGGGGATCCCAACTATGGCTACACCTTC.

J is TRBJ2-3 and V is TRBV19; unclear D gene. This CDR3 is 13 amino acids long. CDR1 and CDR2 from the germline V gene are LNHDA and SQIVND (reference sequence). Deletions cut 7 bases from V and 3 bases from J, with 11 bases between. The CDR3 nucleotides read TGTGCCAGTAAAATGTCGGCGACAGATACGCAGTATTTT. It codes for CASKMSATDTQYF.

J is TRBJ2-1 and V is TRBV10-3, with D possibly being TRBD1 or TRBD2 (6 bases each). Trimming stripped 0 bases from V and 2 bases from J, with 11 bases between. The CDR3 loop spans 16 amino acids. CDR1 and CDR2 from the germline V gene are ENHRY and SYGVKD. The chain's CDR3 is CAISESRGDPYNEQFF. The CDR3 DNA is TGTGCCATCAGTGAGTCGAGGGGGGACCCCTACAATGAGCAGTTCTTC.

Of note for this clone: Other DNA sequences in the same sample also yield this CDR3. This sequence joins TRBV29-1 and TRBJ2-1; D remains unclear. The CDR3 runs to 13 residues. The V end lost 7 bases, the J end lost 1 base, and 11 bases lay between the germline ends. CDR1 and CDR2 (germline): SQVTM, ANQGSEA. CDR3 in DNA: TGCAGCGGCAGTGGGCGGTCCTACAATGAGCAGTTCTTC. This translates into CSGSGRSYNEQFF.

The V and J genes are TRBV28 and TRBJ2-7; D unclear. The germline V gene encodes CDR1 MDHEN and CDR2 SYDVKM. Trimming left V 1 base short and J 7 bases short, with 17 bases between. This CDR3 region has 15 residues. The CDR3 reads CASSLSDPPRGEQYF. The CDR3 coding sequence is TGTGCCAGCAGTTTATCGGATCCCCCGCGTGGGGAGCAGTACTTC. The entire variable domain, with the rest obtained from reference TRBV28 and TRBJ2-7, is as follows: DVKVTQSSRYLVKRTGEKVFLECVQDMDHENMFWYRQDPGLGLRLIYFSYDVKMKEKGDIPEGYSVSREKKERFSLILESASTNQTSMYLCASSLSDPPRGEQYFGPGTRLTVT.

The CDR3 DNA sequence: TGTGCCAGCAGCTTGGATACGAACACTGAAGCTTTCTTT. This gives the protein CASSLDTNTEAFF. The chain recombines TRBV5-4 with TRBJ1-1; D is uncertain. The ends were cut back, 0 bases at V and 1 base at J, with 4 bases in the middle. The CDR3 sequence is 13 residues long. Germline CDR1 reads SGHNT; CDR2 reads YYREEE (reference sequence).

This rearrangement joins TRBV9 to TRBJ2-1; TRBD1 is a possible D gene (6 bases). The V gene lost 3 bases and the J gene lost 1 base, with 11 bases spanning the gap. CDR3 length equals 15 residues. Germline lookup yields CDR1 SGDLS and CDR2 YYNGEE. The CDR3 here is CASSGYGTSYNEQFF. CDR3 DNA sequence: TGTGCCAGCAGCGGCTACGGGACATCCTACAATGAGCAGTTCTTC. The whole variable domain, filled in from reference TRBV9 and TRBJ2-1, reads DSGVTQTPKHLITATGQRVTLRCSPRSGDLSVYWYQQSLDQGLQFLIQYYNGEERAKGNILERFSAQQFPDLHSELNLSSLELGDSALYFCASSGYGTSYNEQFFGPGTRLTVL.

Of note for this clone: Other DNA sequences in the same sample also yield this CDR3. This chain uses TRBV30 with TRBJ1-6; no firm D call. The ends were cut back, 1 base at V and 7 bases at J, with 2 bases in the middle. The CDR3 is made up of 11 amino acids. Germline values: CDR1 GTSNPN, CDR2 SVGIG (reference sequence). The CDR3 loop is CAWSANSPLHF. The CDR3 coding sequence is TGTGCCTGGAGTGCCAATTCACCCCTCCACTTT.

The V gene is TRBV19, the J gene TRBJ2-1; the match to TRBD2 covers 9 bases. The junction had 12 bases not matched to a gene; V was cut back by 3 bases and J by 9 bases. The CDR3 is made up of 16 amino acids. The germline V gene encodes CDR1 LNHDA and CDR2 SQIVND (reference sequence). CDR3 sequence reads: CASSMVALAGTGEQFF. The CDR3 DNA is TGTGCCAGTAGTATGGTAGCGCTAGCGGGAACAGGTGAGCAGTTCTTC.

This chain connects TRBV5-1 to TRBJ1-2; D gene unclear. There are 16 residues in the CDR3. The V gene's germline CDR1 is SGHRS and CDR2 YFSETQ. V was clipped by 0 bases and J by 4 bases, with 16 bases between them. DNA for the CDR3: TGCGCCAGCAGCTTGGCACGGGCAAACCGACCCTATGGCTACACCTTC. Protein product: CASSLARANRPYGYTF.

V usage is TRBV7-9 and J usage is TRBJ2-7; weak D call: TRBD1 (5 bases). V shed 5 bases and J shed 7 bases, with 9 bases lying between them. The CDR3 length is 11 residues. Germline V CDR1 and CDR2: SEHNR, FQNEAQ (reference sequence). The CDR3 DNA reads as TGTGCCAGCAGCCGGACATTGGAGCAGTACTTC. This sequence encodes CASSRTLEQYF.

J is TRBJ2-7 and V is TRBV4-2; no firm D call. The CDR3 contains 13 residues. The V gene lost 0 bases and the J gene lost 5 bases, with 8 bases spanning the gap. Germline CDR1 is LGHNA and CDR2 is YNFKEQ. Here the CDR3 DNA reads TGTGCCAGCAGCCAAGAATTGTGGAACGAGCAGTACTTC. It specifies CASSQELWNEQYF.

The chain recombines TRBV30 with TRBJ1-1; tentative D call: TRBD1 (6 bases). This CDR3 contains 13 residues. The germline V and J ends were trimmed by 4 bases and 1 base, with 10 bases remaining between them. The germline gives CDR1 GTSNPN, CDR2 SVGIG (reference sequence). CDR3 in amino acids: CAWTRGENTEAFF. The CDR3 bases are TGTGCCTGGACGAGGGGGGAGAACACTGAAGCTTTCTTT. The whole variable domain, remainder taken from reference TRBV30 and TRBJ1-1, is SQTIHQWPATLVQPVGSPLSLECTVEGTSNPNLYWYRQAAGRGLQLLFYSVGIGQISSEVPQNLSASRPQDRQFILSSKKLLLSDSGFYLCAWTRGENTEAFFGQGTRLTVV.

This clone was counted a single time. The rearrangement uses TRBV5-4 and TRBJ2-7; TRBD2 might be the D (6 bases). CDR3 length: 15 amino acids. Germline V gene lookup returns CDR1 SGHNT and CDR2 YYREEE (reference sequence). V was pared by 3 bases and J by 0 bases, with 13 bases between. The CDR3 reads CASSSSGPSSYEQYF. The DNA for the CDR3 is TGTGCCAGCAGCTCGAGCGGGCCTAGCTCCTACGAGCAGTACTTC.

This chain links TRBV5-5 with TRBJ1-2, with TRBD1 matching over 7 bases. The length of the CDR3 is 14 residues. Germline assignment: CDR1 SGHKS and CDR2 YYEKEE (reference sequence). The V gene end was trimmed by 3 bases and the J gene end by 6 bases; junction bases not matched to a gene: 8. As DNA, the CDR3 is TGTGCCAGCAGCTCGGGCGGACAGGCCAATGGCTACACCTTC. It specifies CASSSGGQANGYTF.

On this clone: The DNA is left out, because the CDR3 cannot be placed on it with certainty; the CDR3 is given as TCRdb lists it. This chain connects TRBV30 to TRBJ2-1; the DNA was not compared with TRBD1, the D call given in the table. Germline assignment: CDR1 GTSNPN and CDR2 SVGIG (reference sequence). The CDR3 extends over 12 residues, inclusive of both ends. CDR3: CAWGTGAPGEFF.

This chain connects TRBV19 to TRBJ2-7, with D unresolved. Germline V gene sequence: CDR1 LNHDA, CDR2 SQIVND (reference sequence). The CDR3 runs 16 residues. V was shortened by 7 bases and J by 3 bases, with 22 bases between the two germline ends. CDR3 coding DNA: TGTGCCAGTACCCCGCCCCCATCTACCGTAAACTACGAGCAGTACTTC. This codes for CASTPPPSTVNYEQYF.